Each of the 6 T cell receptor beta chains below was sequenced from the same sample in a study of cytomegalovirus exposure and HLA in healthy donors. The table came from immunoSEQ multiplex PCR; TCRdb's copy has only in-frame clones and leaves some out. Of 90,000 or so clones listed, around 84% were seen once; the top ten hold around 20%. Sequenced input: PBMCs. The receptors derive from a man aged 18-30 years in good health and CMV-seropositive.

The rearrangement links TRBV9 to TRBJ2-1, with D perhaps matching TRBD2 (5 bases). The V end lost 4 bases, the J end lost 1 base, and 15 bases lay between the germline ends. The CDR3 length is 16 residues. Germline V lookup: CDR1 SGDLS, CDR2 YYNGEE. The CDR3, as DNA: TGTGCCAGCAGCCGAGGGCTGGCAGTTTCCTACAATGAGCAGTTCTTC. Amino acid sequence: CASSRGLAVSYNEQFF. The variable domain in full, completed from reference TRBV9 and TRBJ2-1, reads DSGVTQTPKHLITATGQRVTLRCSPRSGDLSVYWYQQSLDQGLQFLIQYYNGEERAKGNILERFSAQQFPDLHSELNLSSLELGDSALYFCASSRGLAVSYNEQFFGPGTRLTVL.

The chain combines TRBV10-3 with TRBJ1-2; possibly TRBD1 for D (6 bases). CDR3 length equals 13 residues. Per germline, CDR1 ENHRY and CDR2 SYGVKD. Trimming removed 6 bases at V and 5 bases at J, with 13 bases between. As DNA, the CDR3 is TGTGCCATCAGGGACAGACTTGAATATGGCTACACCTTC. This translates into CAIRDRLEYGYTF.

In its sample, this clone was seen a few times. The rearrangement joins TRBV7-8 to TRBJ1-5; D call uncertain. The CDR3 has 14 residues. Between the trimmed V and J ends, which lost 0 bases and 5 bases, there was a span of 8 bases. Germline CDR1 SGHVS, CDR2 FQNEAQ. The CDR3 loop is CASSLALGDQPQHF. The DNA for the CDR3 is TGTGCCAGCAGCTTAGCTCTGGGAGATCAGCCCCAGCATTTT.

The J gene is TRBJ2-3, the V gene TRBV6-6, with TRBD1 as a possible D gene (6 bases). Germline V gives CDR1 MNHNY, CDR2 SVGAGI (reference sequence). The CDR3 contains 16 residues. The V and J ends lost 5 bases and 6 bases respectively, with 21 bases between them. As DNA, the CDR3 is TGTGCCAGCAGTCTCCCCCCAGGGGCCCTGGGGGATACGCAGTATTTT. Translation gives CASSLPPGALGDTQYF.

V and J are TRBV18 and TRBJ1-2; a weak D match, TRBD1 (5 bases). The V end lost 3 bases, the J end lost 2 bases, and 7 bases lay between the germline ends. Germline loops: CDR1 KGHSH, CDR2 LQKENI. The CDR3 runs to 13 residues. The CDR3 reads CASSPTDNYGYTF. DNA of the CDR3: TGTGCCAGCTCACCGACAGACAACTATGGCTACACCTTC.

J is TRBJ2-3 and V is TRBV28; D not resolved. Germline CDR1 reads MDHEN; CDR2 reads SYDVKM. The CDR3 contains 13 residues. With 2 bases removed from V and 6 bases from J, the gap between germline ends came to 9 bases. Here the CDR3 reads CASSLVGWDTQYF. The CDR3, as DNA: TGTGCCAGCAGTTTAGTTGGCTGGGATACGCAGTATTTT.